This T cell receptor beta chain was sequenced for a study of cytomegalovirus exposure and HLA in healthy donors. The PCR employed 60 Vbeta primers together with 13 Jbeta primers. TCRdb's table, derived via immunoSEQ multiplex PCR, lists solely in-frame clones and lacks some. In the table there are about 62,000 clones, roughly 86% of which are singletons. The germline V and J ends were trimmed by 2 bases and 9 bases, with 8 bases remaining between them. This CDR3 has 12 amino acids. In germline, CDR1 is SGHTA, CDR2 FQGTGA. The genes are TRBV7-3 and TRBJ1-5, with D maybe TRBD1 (6 bases). The TCR sequence derives from a man younger than 35 in good health and CMV-seronegative. Sample: PBMCs. The CDR3 DNA sequence: TGTGCCAGCAGCTTAGTAGGGGGGCCCCAGCATTTT. Protein: CASSLVGGPQHF.